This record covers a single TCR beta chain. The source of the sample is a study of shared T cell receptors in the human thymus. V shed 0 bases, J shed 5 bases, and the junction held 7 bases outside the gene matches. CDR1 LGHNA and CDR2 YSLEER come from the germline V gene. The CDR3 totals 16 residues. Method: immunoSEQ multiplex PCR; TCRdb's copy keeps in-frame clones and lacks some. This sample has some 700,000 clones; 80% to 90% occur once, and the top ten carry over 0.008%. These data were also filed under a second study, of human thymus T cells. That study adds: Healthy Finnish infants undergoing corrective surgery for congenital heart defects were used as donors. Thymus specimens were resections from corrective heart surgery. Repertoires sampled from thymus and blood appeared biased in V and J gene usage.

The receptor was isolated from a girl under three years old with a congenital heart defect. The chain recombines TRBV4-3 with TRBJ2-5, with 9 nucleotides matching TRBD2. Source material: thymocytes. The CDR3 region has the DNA TGCGCCAGCAGCCAAGATATAGCGGGGGTATGGGAGACCCAGTACTTC. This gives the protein CASSQDIAGVWETQYF.